Following are 17 T cell receptor delta chains from one sample sequenced in a study of gamma-delta chains in newborns, infants, children. TCRdb ran CATT on the reads. The sample shows about 4,200 delta-chain clones, roughly 15% of them seen only once. The sequencing input was blood. The source of these receptors is a child who was a newborn, infant or young child, either healthy, febrile or measles-vaccinated (not recorded which).

This clone was seen a few times. This sequence is one base from a far larger clone and is likely a read error. Other nucleotide sequences from this sample produce the same CDR3. The chain recombines TRDV1 with TRDJ1; TRDD3 aligns across 9 bases. Germline V lookup: CDR1 TSWWSYY, CDR2 QGS. The CDR3 is made up of 18 amino acids. In nucleotides, the CDR3 is TGCGCTCTTGGGGAACTTATGCTGGGGGATTCAGTGACCGATAAACTCATCTTT. Translated, it gives CALGELMLGDSVTDKLIF.

No call was made for the V gene; the J gene is TRDJ2; the table's D call, TRDD3, has no DNA check behind it. This CDR3 spans 17 amino acids. In nucleotides, the CDR3 is TGTGCCCGTGACAGTATGTGGGGCGCTACTTTTCCAGAACAACTCTTCTTT. Translation: CARDSMWGATFPEQLFF.

This clone was seen more than once but under ten times. One base away lies a much larger clone, so this may be a sequencing read error. The V call is TRDV2, the J call TRDJ3; TRDD3 matches at 13 bases. The CDR3 runs 20 residues. The J segment lost 5 bases and the V segment lost 0 bases, leaving 9 bases of the junction unmatched. CDR1 GEAIGNYY and CDR2 EKD come from the germline V gene. The DNA of the CDR3 is TGTGCCTGTGACACCCTACTGGGGGATACGCCGTCCCGGGACACCCGACAGATGTTTTTC. Protein: CACDTLLGDTPSRDTRQMFF.

This clone was observed a few times. The chain employs TRDV2 and TRDJ2; D ambiguous. V lost 1 base to trimming and J lost 5 bases, with 13 bases between them. This CDR3 is 15 amino acids long. Germline V gene lookup returns CDR1 GEAIGNYY and CDR2 EKD. CDR3: CACDTLQPFTAQLFF. The CDR3 DNA follows: TGTGCCTGTGACACTCTTCAGCCATTTACAGCACAACTCTTCTTT.

Sample share makes this clone medium-sized. The chain combines TRDV2 with TRDJ1; 7 nucleotides agree with TRDD3. The CDR3 is 15 amino acids. The ends lost 3 bases at V and 2 bases at J; junction bases unmatched: 8. CDR1 is GEAIGNYY and CDR2 is EKD in the germline V gene. CDR3: CACDALLGKTDKLIF. The CDR3 DNA reads TGTGCCTGTGACGCCTTACTGGGGAAGACCGATAAACTCATCTTT.

Remarks on this clone: A much more abundant neighbour one base away suggests this may be a read error. Other DNA sequences in this specimen translate into the identical CDR3. The chain has TRDV2 and TRDJ3; 10 bases align to TRDD3. The J gene is absent in TCRdb and was assigned here via DNA matching to germline. This CDR3 region has 23 residues. The germline CDR1 and CDR2 sequences are GEAIGNYY and EKD. In DNA form, the CDR3 reads TGCGCCTGTGATCCCGTGGTGGGGGATACTGAGGTTAGGGCCTCCTGGGACACCCGACAGATGTTTTTC. Amino acid sequence: CACDPVVGDTEVRASWDTRQMFF.

This clone was counted only a few times. The protein TCRdb gives is from a much larger clone and does not agree with this DNA's translation at residue 15, likely a read error; the protein shown here comes from the DNA. CDR3 bases: TGTGCCTGTGACTTCATACTGGGGGATACGCGAAGAGGAGATAGACTCATCTTT. This codes for CACDFILGDTRRGDRLIF. The rearrangement joins TRDV2 to TRDJ1; 13 positions match TRDD3. Germline lookup yields CDR1 GEAIGNYY and CDR2 EKD. The CDR3 is 18 amino acids.

For this clone: TCRdb shows a much larger clone's protein in place of this DNA's translation, and the two differ at residue 7, likely through a read error; the protein shown is translated from the DNA. This chain links TRDV2 with TRDJ1; 10 bases agree with TRDD3. TCRdb offers no J gene call, so here the DNA was matched to germline to obtain one. CDR3 length equals 17 residues. CDR1 is GEAIGNYY and CDR2 is EKD in the germline V gene. Germline trimming cut 1 base from V and 4 bases from J; bases unmatched to any gene: 11. The CDR3 is CACDTNGGIRASDKLIF. CDR3 bases: TGTGCCTGTGACACGAACGGGGGGATACGAGCGAGCGATAAACTCATCTTT.

The chain has TRDV1 and TRDJ1; D remains unclear. Germline assignment: CDR1 TSWWSYY and CDR2 QGS. Trimming stripped 7 bases from V and 10 bases from J, with 19 bases between. The CDR3 spans 13 residues. For the CDR3, the DNA is TGTGCTCTTGAAGGACCCCCAACCAAACCACTCATCTTT. This translates into CALEGPPTKPLIF.

This clone was counted only a few times. CDR3 loop: CACDILSLGDPYGRKLIF. The CDR3 DNA follows: TGTGCCTGTGACATCCTCTCACTGGGGGACCCATATGGGCGTAAACTCATCTTT. The V and J genes are TRDV2 and TRDJ1; 9 bases are shared with TRDD3. V lost 2 bases to trimming and J lost 7 bases; unmatched junction nucleotides: 19. CDR3 length: 18 residues. Germline V lookup: CDR1 GEAIGNYY, CDR2 EKD.

Comment on this clone: A much larger clone differs by one base, so this may be a read error. The sample carries other DNA sequences with the same CDR3. The gene calls are TRDV2 and TRDJ1, with 11 bases aligning to TRDD3. CDR1 is GEAIGNYY, CDR2 EKD, per germline. V lost 0 bases and J lost 0; bases outside the gene matches: 14. There are 20 residues in the CDR3. Here the CDR3 DNA reads TGTGCCTGTGACACCCTCAATACTGGGGGATATGGGGGATACACCGATAAACTCATCTTT. It translates to CACDTLNTGGYGGYTDKLIF.

This clone was seen more than once but under ten times. This chain uses TRDV2 with TRDJ3; 13 bases line up with TRDD3. CDR1 GEAIGNYY and CDR2 EKD come from the germline V gene. V trimming: 1 base; J trimming: 4 bases; junction bases outside the gene matches: 12. The CDR3 has 21 amino acids. CDR3 region: CACDTLNTGGYEDWDTRQMFF. CDR3 nucleotides: TGTGCCTGTGACACTCTCAATACTGGGGGATACGAGGATTGGGACACCCGACAGATGTTTTTC.

This clone was counted a few times. TCRdb has a much larger clone's protein, which differs at residue 5 from the translation of this DNA, likely because of a read error; what is shown is the protein translated from the DNA. The V and J genes are TRDV2 and TRDJ2; the match to TRDD3 covers 9 bases. CDR3 size: 14 residues. V shed 3 bases, J shed 5 bases, and the junction held 3 bases outside the gene matches. Per the germline V gene, CDR1 is GEAIGNYY and CDR2 is EKD. The CDR3 bases are TGTGCCTGTGACGCCCTGGGGGATACAGCACAACTCTTCTTT. Encoded protein: CACDALGDTAQLFF.

On this clone: A far bigger clonotype differs at one base, so this is likely a read error. The sample carries other DNA sequences with the same CDR3. A J gene of TRDJ1 was called, though the V gene was not; the table assigns TRDD3, which was not confirmed against the DNA. The CDR3 sequence is 22 residues long. The CDR3 sequence is CACDTVDYGAGGYARRTDKLIF. Here the CDR3 DNA reads TGTGCCTGTGACACCGTGGACTACGGCGCTGGTGGATATGCGAGAAGAACCGATAAACTCATCTTT.

The table lists this clone with a few counts. Given a much more abundant clone one base away, this may be a read error. The chain combines TRDV2 with TRDJ3, with TRDD3 identical over 13 bases. The J gene was missing in TCRdb and was found by matching the end of the DNA to germline. The CDR3 has 23 residues. The germline V gene encodes CDR1 GEAIGNYY and CDR2 EKD. CDR3 amino acids: CACDTVLGDTQERSSWDTRKMFF. CDR3 nucleotides: TGTGCCTGTGACACCGTACTGGGGGATACGCAGGAAAGGAGCTCCTGGGACACCCGAAAGATGTTTTTC.

This clone occurred a few times. The TCRdb protein comes from a much larger clone and disagrees with this DNA's translation at residue 20, likely due to a read error; the protein given here is derived from the DNA. This chain links TRDV1 with TRDJ1; 8 nucleotides match TRDD3. Per germline, CDR1 TSWWSYY and CDR2 QGS. CDR3 length: 21 residues. The CDR3 sequence is CALGELDYAGAWGKYTDKLTF. The DNA for the CDR3 is TGTGCTCTGGGGGAGTTGGACTACGCTGGGGCCTGGGGGAAGTACACCGATAAACTCACCTTT.

This clone was detected only a few times. This chain links TRDV2 with TRDJ1, with 13 bases identical to TRDD3. Here the J gene came from matching the DNA to germline, since TCRdb omits it. The CDR3 is 18 residues long. The germline CDR1 and CDR2 sequences are GEAIGNYY and EKD. V was pared by 0 bases and J by 4 bases, with 10 bases of the junction left unmatched. The CDR3 bases are TGTGCCTGTGACACCTGGGAAGTTACTGGGGGATACGGCGATAAACTCATCTTT. Translated: CACDTWEVTGGYGDKLIF.